This T cell receptor beta chain was profiled in a study of shared clonotypes between healthy human individuals. Study outcomes and limitations: Naive subsets typically showed greater estimated richness than memory subsets. It was the non-shared clonotypes that had lower generation probabilities than clonotypes shared by all four donors. Depth of sequencing was expected to influence donor clonotype sharing.

TCRdb keeps only in-frame clones here, not all; method: immunoSEQ multiplex PCR. The table has a few million clones, 95% seen once. As to this clone: The antigen is unknown.

The V end was cut by 5 bases, the J end by 7 bases, with 11 bases between. The germline gives CDR1 SGHAT, CDR2 FQNNGV. The CDR3 runs 12 residues. This TCR was sampled from a man younger than 35 in good health. The sequenced sample consisted of naive CD4+ T cells sorted from blood. The sample's subset: CD45RA+ positively selected. The chain uses TRBV11-2 and TRBJ1-1; D may be TRBD1 (5 bases). The CDR3 DNA follows: TGTGCCAGCAGCCCAAAGGGGAGTGAAGCTTTCTTT. As protein: CASSPKGSEAFF.